This T cell receptor (beta chain) was identified in a study of blood T cell repertoires in COVID-19 (dated by TCRdb to 2020 to 2021). Study-wide context: Collaborator samples came from the United States, Italy and Spain and covered acute and convalescent phases of COVID-19. The prospective study material was composed of cDNA or gDNA derived from T cells, B-cell-depleted T cells, or PBMCs. Deeply sampled blood TCRbeta repertoires from subjects exposed to, actively infected with, or recovered from COVID-19 were included in the dataset. The repertoires were made available in a free public database intended to serve as a resource for research on the immune response to SARS-CoV-2. Samples came from the ongoing ImmuneRACE study (first 160 participants) plus 1,254 subjects from 6 global collaborators. A de-identified subject ID, COVID-19 status, age in years and sex were almost always included in the sample metadata. Where available, HLA class I and class II types were obtained from metadata supplied by the sample provider rather than from assay-based typing. What the work shows at the level of the full study, not this receptor alone: Clinical and demographic metadata were provided uncurated, with the amount varying by source and participant.

Each collaborating institution followed its own protocols to collect whole blood in K2EDTA tubes. For TCRbeta analysis, collaborators shipped samples in one of three forms: frozen whole blood, isolated PBMCs, or DNA extracted from either of those sample types. Trimmed from V: 5 bases; trimmed from J: 4 bases; junction bases lacking a gene match: 5. Its CDR3 holds 14 amino acids, cysteine through phenylalanine. Only the CDR3 part of the read is kept: 42 bases, read in frame from the first base. CDR1 is given as SGHNT and CDR2 as YENEEA, both from the germline V gene. As concerns this clone: It lacks a known antigen. Qualities for individual bases were not recorded, and no much larger clone is one base off.

TCRbeta CDR3 regions were amplified from genomic DNA by means of the immunoSEQ Assay, a bias-controlled multiplex PCR. The published analysis was carried out like this. Within the assay, amplification of reference gene primers was used to estimate how many nucleated cells each sample contained. To quantify the absolute abundance of each unique TCRbeta CDR3 rearrangement, sequence reads were collapsed and filtered. Productive Simpson clonality was computed per sample as the square root of Simpson's diversity index over productive rearrangements. What TCRdb holds here is the immuneACCESS table cut down to in-frame rearrangements. Part of the clones is not present; checked against another copy, under half of the missing clones reflect an unresolved V gene, and the others are unexplained. Clone size and V and J calls were adopted from that table, with D and trimming inferred from the DNA. The sample includes about 50,000 clones, with approximately 85% observed a single time. Approximately 6.4% of the sample is taken by the ten largest.

The chain links TRBV11-3 with TRBJ2-3; TRBD2 lines up with 8 middle nucleotides. This sequence was found in a man aged 55 to 70 with acute or convalescent COVID-19. The material sequenced was peripheral blood. The sequence in DNA is TGTGCCAGCAGCCGCCGGGAGGGTCCAGATACGCAGTATTTT. This is translated as CASSRREGPDTQYF.